This T cell receptor beta chain originates from a study of regulatory T cells in long-lasting Graves disease. In the study overall: Duration of antithyroid drug therapy among newly diagnosed Graves' patients was under 3 months.

The time point is: newly diagnosed GD, antithyroid drugs for less than 3 months. PBMCs provided the RNA from which the TCR library was made. Researchers made TCR beta libraries by using iRepertoire HTBI primers and running Arm-PCR on CDR3 regions. A single record per CDR3 protein comes from TCRdb applying MiXCR to the multiplex PCR reads. The sample holds approximately 480,000 distinct CDR3 sequences, about 16% seen once. This clonotype was detected a few times. The sample was also linked to a second study, of T cells in Graves' hyperthyroidism and ophthalmopathy. As reported in that work: First-round RT-PCR with HTBI primers amplified the TCR CDR3 region. Appearing also in blood were most of the thyroid clonotypes expanded above 0.001.

Sequences were derived from peripheral blood mononuclear cells (PBMCs), sampled at new diagnosis, from a patient treated with antithyroid drugs. This receptor was obtained from a man between 40 and 49 years old with Graves disease.

The CDR3 loop is CASSLGEDLYTEAFF. The CDR3 coding sequence is TGCGCCAGCAGCTTGGGGGAGGATTTGTACACTGAAGCTTTCTTT. The V gene is TRBV5-1, the J gene TRBJ1-1; D ambiguous. V lost 0 bases to trimming and J lost 3 bases, with 12 bases between them. The CDR3 extends over 15 amino acids. Germline V CDR1 and CDR2: SGHRS, YFSETQ.